This T cell receptor beta chain was observed in a study of blood T cell repertoires in COVID-19. Per the germline V gene, CDR1 is LNHDA and CDR2 is SQIVND (reference sequence). With V trimmed by 2 bases and J by 6 bases, 7 bases remained unmatched. There are 16 residues in the CDR3. Sequencing used immunoSEQ multiplex PCR; TCRdb keeps in-frame clones, though not all of them. The repertoire consists of roughly 200,000 clones, with roughly 90% occurring once and the leading ten covering about 4%. Participants were placed into cohorts based on the clinical history they reported. Input material: PBMCs or T cells enriched from blood (not recorded which). The genes are TRBV19 and TRBJ2-1; 10 nucleotides line up with TRBD2. The source of this sequence is a middle-aged woman with acute COVID-19. The CDR3 loop is CASSIQSGGATNEQFF. Written as DNA, the CDR3 is TGTGCCAGTAGTATACAAAGCGGGGGGGCCACCAATGAGCAGTTCTTC. Using reference TRBV19 and TRBJ2-1 for the parts outside the CDR3, the full variable domain is DGGITQSPKYLFRKEGQNVTLSCEQNLNHDAMYWYRQDPGQGLRLIYYSQIVNDFQKGDIAEGYSVSREKKESFPLTVTSAQKNPTAFYLCASSIQSGGATNEQFFGPGTRLTVL.